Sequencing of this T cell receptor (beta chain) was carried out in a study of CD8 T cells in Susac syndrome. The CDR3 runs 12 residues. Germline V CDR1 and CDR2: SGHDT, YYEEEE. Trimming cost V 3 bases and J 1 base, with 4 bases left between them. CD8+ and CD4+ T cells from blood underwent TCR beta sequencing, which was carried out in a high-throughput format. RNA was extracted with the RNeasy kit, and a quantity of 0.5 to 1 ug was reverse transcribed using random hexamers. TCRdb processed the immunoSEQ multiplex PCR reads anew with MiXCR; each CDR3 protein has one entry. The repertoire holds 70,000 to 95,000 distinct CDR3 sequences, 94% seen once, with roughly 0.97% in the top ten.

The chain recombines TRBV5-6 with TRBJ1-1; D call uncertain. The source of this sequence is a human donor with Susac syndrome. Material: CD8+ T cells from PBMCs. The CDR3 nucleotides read TGTGCCAGCAGCTCGGGGAACACTGAAGCTTTCTTT. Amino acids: CASSSGNTEAFF.